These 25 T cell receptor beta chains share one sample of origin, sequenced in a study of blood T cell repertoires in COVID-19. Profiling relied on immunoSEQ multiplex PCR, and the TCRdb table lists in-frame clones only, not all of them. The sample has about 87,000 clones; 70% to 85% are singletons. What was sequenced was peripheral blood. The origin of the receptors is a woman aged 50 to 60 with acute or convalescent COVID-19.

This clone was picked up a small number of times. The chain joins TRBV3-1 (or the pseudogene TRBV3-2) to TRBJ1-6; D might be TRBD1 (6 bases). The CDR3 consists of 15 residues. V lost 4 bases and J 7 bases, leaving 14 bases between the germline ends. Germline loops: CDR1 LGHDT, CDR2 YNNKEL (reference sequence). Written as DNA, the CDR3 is TGTGCCAGCAGCCCAGGGGTCCAAGGGAATTCACCCCTCCACTTT. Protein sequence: CASSPGVQGNSPLHF.

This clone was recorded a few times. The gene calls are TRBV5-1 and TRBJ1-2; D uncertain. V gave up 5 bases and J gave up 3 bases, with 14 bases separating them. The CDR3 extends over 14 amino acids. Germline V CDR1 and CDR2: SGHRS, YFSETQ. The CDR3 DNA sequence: TGCGCCAGCAGTTCCACCTCAGGTGACTATGGCTACACCTTC. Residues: CASSSTSGDYGYTF.

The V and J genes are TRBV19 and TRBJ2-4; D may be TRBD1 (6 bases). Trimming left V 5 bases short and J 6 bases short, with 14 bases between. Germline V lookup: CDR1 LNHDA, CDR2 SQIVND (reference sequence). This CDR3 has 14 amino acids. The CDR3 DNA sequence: TGTGCCAGTAGTCCGCAGGGGCTCGGAAACATTCAGTACTTC. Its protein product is CASSPQGLGNIQYF.

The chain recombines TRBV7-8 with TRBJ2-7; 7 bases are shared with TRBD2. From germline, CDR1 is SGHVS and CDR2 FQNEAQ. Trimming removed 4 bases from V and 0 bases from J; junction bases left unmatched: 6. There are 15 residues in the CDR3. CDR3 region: CASSSASGDSYEQYF. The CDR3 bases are TGTGCCAGCAGCTCCGCAAGCGGGGACTCCTACGAGCAGTACTTC. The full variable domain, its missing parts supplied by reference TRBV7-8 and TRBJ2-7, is GAGVSQSPRYKVAKRGQDVALRCDPISGHVSLFWYQQALGQGPEFLTYFQNEAQLDKSGLPSDRFFAERPEGSVSTLKIQRTQQEDSAVYLCASSSASGDSYEQYFGPGTRLTVT.

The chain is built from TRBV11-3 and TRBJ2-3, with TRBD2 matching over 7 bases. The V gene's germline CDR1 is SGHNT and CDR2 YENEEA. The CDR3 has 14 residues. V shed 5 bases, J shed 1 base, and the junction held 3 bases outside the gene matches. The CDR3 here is CASSLGGGTDTQYF. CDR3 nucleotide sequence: TGTGCCAGCAGCCTGGGGGGGGGCACAGATACGCAGTATTTT.

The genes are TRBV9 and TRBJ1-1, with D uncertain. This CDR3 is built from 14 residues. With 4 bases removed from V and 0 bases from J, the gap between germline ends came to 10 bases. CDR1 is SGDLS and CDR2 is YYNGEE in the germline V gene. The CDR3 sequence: CASSPKIMNTEAFF. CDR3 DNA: TGTGCCAGCAGCCCAAAAATCATGAACACTGAAGCTTTCTTT.

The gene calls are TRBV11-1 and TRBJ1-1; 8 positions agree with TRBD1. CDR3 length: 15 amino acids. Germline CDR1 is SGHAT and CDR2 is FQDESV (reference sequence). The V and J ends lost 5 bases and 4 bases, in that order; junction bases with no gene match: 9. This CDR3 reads CASSALDRAGTEAFF. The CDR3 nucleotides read TGTGCCAGCAGCGCCCTGGACAGGGCGGGCACTGAAGCTTTCTTT.

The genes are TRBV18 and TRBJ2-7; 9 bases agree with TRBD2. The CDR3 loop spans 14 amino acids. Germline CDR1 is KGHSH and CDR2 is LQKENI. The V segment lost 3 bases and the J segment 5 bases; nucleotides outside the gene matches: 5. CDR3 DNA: TGTGCCAGCTCACCCCGGGCTAGCGGGGACGAGCAGTACTTC. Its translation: CASSPRASGDEQYF.

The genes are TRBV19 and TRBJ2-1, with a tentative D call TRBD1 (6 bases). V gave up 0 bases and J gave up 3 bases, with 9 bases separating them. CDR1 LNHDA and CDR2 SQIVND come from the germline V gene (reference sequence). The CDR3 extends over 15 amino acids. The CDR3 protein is CASSIDPGDYNEQFF. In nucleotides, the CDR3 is TGTGCCAGTAGTATAGATCCAGGGGACTACAATGAGCAGTTCTTC.

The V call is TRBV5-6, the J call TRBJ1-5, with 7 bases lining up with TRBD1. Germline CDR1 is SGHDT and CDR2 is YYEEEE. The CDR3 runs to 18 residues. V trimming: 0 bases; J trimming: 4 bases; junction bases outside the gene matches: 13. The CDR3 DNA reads TGTGCCAGCAGCTTGGGGGCCTCGACAGGGACTAGTAATCAGCCCCAGCATTTT. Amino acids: CASSLGASTGTSNQPQHF.

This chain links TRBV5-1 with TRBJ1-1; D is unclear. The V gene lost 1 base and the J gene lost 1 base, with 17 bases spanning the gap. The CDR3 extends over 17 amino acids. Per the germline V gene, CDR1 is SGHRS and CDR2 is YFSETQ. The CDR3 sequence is CASSLSSVPGRNTEAFF. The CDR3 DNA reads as TGCGCCAGCAGCTTGTCTTCGGTCCCAGGCCGGAACACTGAAGCTTTCTTT. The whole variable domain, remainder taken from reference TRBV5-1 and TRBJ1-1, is KAGVTQTPRYLIKTRGQQVTLSCSPISGHRSVSWYQQTPGQGLQFLFEYFSETQRNKGNFPGRFSGRQFSNSRSEMNVSTLELGDSALYLCASSLSSVPGRNTEAFFGQGTRLTVV.

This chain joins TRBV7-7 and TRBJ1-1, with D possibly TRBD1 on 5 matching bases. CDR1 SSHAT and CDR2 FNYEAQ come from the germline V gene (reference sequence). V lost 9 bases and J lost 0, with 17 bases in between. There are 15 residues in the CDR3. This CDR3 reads CASGRGDCMNTEAFF. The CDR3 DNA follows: TGTGCCAGTGGGAGAGGGGACTGCATGAACACTGAAGCTTTCTTT.

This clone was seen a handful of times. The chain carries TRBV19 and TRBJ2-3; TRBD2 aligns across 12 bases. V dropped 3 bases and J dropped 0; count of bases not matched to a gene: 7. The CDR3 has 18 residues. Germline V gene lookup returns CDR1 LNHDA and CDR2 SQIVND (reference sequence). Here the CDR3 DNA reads TGTGCCAGTAGTATGGGTCTAGCGGGGGGGATAAGCACAGATACGCAGTATTTT. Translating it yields CASSMGLAGGISTDTQYF.

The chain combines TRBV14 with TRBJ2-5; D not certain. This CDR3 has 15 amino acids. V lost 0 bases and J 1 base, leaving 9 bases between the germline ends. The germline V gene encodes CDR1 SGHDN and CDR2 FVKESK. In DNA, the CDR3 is TGTGCCAGCAGCCAAGATAAACATCCCCAAGAGACCCAGTACTTC. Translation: CASSQDKHPQETQYF.

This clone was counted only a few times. The CDR3: CATREGWGQPQHF. CDR3 nucleotide sequence: TGTGCCACCAGGGAGGGTTGGGGTCAGCCCCAGCATTTT. The gene calls are TRBV24-1 and TRBJ1-5; D not certain. In germline, CDR1 is KGHDR, CDR2 SFDVKD. Trimming removed 7 bases from V and 6 bases from J, with 12 bases in between. This CDR3 has 13 amino acids.

The CDR3 nucleotides are TGTGCCAGCACCTTTTCTAAGGAGCAGTACTTC. Translating gives CASTFSKEQYF. The gene calls are TRBV12-3 or TRBV12-4 and TRBJ2-7; no firm D call. This CDR3 region has 11 residues. Trimming left V 7 bases short and J 7 bases short, with 11 bases between.

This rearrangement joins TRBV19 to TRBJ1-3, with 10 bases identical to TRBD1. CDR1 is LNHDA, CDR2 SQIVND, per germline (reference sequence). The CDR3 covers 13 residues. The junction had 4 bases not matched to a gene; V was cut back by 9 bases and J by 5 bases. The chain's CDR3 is CASGGQGRNTIYF. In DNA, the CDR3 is TGTGCCAGCGGGGGACAGGGGAGAAACACCATATATTTT.

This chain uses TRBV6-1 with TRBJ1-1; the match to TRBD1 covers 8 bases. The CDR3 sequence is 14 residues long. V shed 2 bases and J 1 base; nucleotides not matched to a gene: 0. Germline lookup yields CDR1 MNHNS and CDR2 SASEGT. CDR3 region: CASSEQGANTEAFF. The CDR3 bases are TGTGCCAGCAGTGAACAGGGGGCGAACACTGAAGCTTTCTTT.

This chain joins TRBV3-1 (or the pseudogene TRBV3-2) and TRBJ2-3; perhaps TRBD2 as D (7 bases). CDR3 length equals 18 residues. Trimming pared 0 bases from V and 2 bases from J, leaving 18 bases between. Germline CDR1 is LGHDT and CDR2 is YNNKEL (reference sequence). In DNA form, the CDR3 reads TGTGCCAGCAGCCAAGATGATGGGGGGGGCGCCTCCACAGATACGCAGTATTTT. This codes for CASSQDDGGGASTDTQYF.

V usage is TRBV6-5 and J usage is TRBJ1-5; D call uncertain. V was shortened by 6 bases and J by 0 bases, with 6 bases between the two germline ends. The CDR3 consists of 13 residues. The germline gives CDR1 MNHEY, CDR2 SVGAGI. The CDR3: CASRINSNQPQHF. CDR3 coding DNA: TGTGCCAGCAGAATTAATAGCAATCAGCCCCAGCATTTT.

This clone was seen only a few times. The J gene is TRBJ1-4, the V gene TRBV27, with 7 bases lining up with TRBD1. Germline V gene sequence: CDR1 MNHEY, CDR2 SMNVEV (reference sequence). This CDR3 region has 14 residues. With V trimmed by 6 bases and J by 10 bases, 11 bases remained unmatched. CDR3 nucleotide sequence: TGTGCCAGCAGATTCCGGGACAGAGCGAGAAAACTGTTTTTT. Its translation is CASRFRDRARKLFF. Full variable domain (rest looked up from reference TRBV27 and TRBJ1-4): EAQVTQNPRYLITVTGKKLTVTCSQNMNHEYMSWYRQDPGLGLRQIYYSMNVEVTDKGDVPEGYKVSRKEKRNFPLILESPSPNQTSLYFCASRFRDRARKLFFGSGTQLSVL.

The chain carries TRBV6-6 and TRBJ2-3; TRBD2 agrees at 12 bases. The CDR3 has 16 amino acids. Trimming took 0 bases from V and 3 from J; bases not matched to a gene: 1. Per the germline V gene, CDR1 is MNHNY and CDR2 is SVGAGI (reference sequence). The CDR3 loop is CASSYSTSGGTDTQYF. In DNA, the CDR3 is TGTGCCAGCAGTTACTCGACTAGCGGGGGAACAGATACGCAGTATTTT.

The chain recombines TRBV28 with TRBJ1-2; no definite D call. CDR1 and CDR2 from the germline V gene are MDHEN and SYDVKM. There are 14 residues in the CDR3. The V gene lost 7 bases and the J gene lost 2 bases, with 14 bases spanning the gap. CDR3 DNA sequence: TGTGCCAGCACTCCCACAGAACCAAACTATGGCTACACCTTC. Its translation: CASTPTEPNYGYTF.

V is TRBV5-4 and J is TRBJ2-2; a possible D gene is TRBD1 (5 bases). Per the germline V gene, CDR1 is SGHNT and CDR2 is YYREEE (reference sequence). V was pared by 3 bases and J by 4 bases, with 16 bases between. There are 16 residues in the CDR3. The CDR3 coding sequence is TGTGCCAGCAGCTCGGACAACGGGCGAAGCACCGGGGAGCTGTTTTTT. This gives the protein CASSSDNGRSTGELFF.

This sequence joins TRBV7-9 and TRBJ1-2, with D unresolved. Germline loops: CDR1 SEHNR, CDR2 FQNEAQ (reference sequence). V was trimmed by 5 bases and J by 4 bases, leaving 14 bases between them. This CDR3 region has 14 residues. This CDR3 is CASSPVENPYGYTF. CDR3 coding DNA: TGTGCCAGCAGCCCGGTCGAGAACCCCTATGGCTACACCTTC.